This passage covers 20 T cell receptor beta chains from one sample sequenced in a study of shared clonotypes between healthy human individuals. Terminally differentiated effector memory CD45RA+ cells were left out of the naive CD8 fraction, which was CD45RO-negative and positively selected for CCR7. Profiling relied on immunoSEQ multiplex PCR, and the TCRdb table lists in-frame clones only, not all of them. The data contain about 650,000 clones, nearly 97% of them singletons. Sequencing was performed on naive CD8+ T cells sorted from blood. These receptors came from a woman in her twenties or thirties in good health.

The CDR3 DNA sequence: TGTGCCAGCAGTTTAATTAGCGGGGCAGATACGCAGTATTTT. Its protein is CASSLISGADTQYF. V and J are TRBV27 and TRBJ2-3, with 8 bases lining up with TRBD2. The CDR3 covers 14 residues. Germline V gene sequence: CDR1 MNHEY, CDR2 SMNVEV (reference sequence). The V segment lost 2 bases and the J segment 4 bases; nucleotides outside the gene matches: 2.

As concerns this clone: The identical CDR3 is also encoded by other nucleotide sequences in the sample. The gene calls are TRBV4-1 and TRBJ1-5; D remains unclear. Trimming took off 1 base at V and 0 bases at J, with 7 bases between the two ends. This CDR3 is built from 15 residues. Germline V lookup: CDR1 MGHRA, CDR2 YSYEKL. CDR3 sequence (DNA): TGCGCCAGCAGCCAAGGGGAGTATAGCAATCAGCCCCAGCATTTT. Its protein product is CASSQGEYSNQPQHF.

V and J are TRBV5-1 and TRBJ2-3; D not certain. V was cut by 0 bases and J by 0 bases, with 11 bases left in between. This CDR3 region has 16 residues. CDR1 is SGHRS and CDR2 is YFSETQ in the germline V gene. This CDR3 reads CASSLVGLTSTDTQYF. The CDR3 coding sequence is TGCGCCAGCAGCTTGGTAGGGCTGACTAGCACAGATACGCAGTATTTT. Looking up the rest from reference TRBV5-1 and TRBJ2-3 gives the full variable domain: KAGVTQTPRYLIKTRGQQVTLSCSPISGHRSVSWYQQTPGQGLQFLFEYFSETQRNKGNFPGRFSGRQFSNSRSEMNVSTLELGDSALYLCASSLVGLTSTDTQYFGPGTRLTVL.

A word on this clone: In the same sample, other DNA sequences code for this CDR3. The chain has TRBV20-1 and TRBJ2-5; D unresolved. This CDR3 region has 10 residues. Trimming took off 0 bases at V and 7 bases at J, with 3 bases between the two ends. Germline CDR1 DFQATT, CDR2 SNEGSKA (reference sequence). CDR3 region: CSARDGTQYF. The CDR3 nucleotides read TGCAGTGCTAGAGACGGGACCCAGTACTTC.

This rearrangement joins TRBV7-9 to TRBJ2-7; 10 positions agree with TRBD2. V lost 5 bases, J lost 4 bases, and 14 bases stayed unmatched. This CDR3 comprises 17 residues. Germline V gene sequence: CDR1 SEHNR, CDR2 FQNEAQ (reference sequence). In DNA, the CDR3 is TGTGCCAGCAGCCCACAGGTAGCGGGAGGTCTAACTTACGAGCAGTACTTC. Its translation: CASSPQVAGGLTYEQYF.

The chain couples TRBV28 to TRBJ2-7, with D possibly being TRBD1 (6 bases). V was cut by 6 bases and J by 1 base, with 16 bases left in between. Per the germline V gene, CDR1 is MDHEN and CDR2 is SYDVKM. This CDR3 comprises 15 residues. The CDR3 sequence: CASSPPGGSSYEQYF. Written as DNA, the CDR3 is TGTGCCAGCAGCCCCCCTGGGGGCTCTTCCTACGAGCAGTACTTC. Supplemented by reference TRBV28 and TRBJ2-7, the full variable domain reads DVKVTQSSRYLVKRTGEKVFLECVQDMDHENMFWYRQDPGLGLRLIYFSYDVKMKEKGDIPEGYSVSREKKERFSLILESASTNQTSMYLCASSPPGGSSYEQYFGPGTRLTVT.

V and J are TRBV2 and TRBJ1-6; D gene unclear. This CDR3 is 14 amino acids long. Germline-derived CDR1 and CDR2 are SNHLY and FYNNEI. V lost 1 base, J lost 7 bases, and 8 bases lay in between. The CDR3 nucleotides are TGTGCCAGCAGTGAAGGGCAGCAAAATTCACCCCTCCACTTT. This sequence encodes CASSEGQQNSPLHF.

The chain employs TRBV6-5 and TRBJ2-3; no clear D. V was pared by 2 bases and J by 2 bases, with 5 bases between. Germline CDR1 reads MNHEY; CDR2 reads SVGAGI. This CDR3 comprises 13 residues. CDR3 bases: TGTGCCAGCAGTTACGCGACCACAGATACGCAGTATTTT. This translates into CASSYATTDTQYF.

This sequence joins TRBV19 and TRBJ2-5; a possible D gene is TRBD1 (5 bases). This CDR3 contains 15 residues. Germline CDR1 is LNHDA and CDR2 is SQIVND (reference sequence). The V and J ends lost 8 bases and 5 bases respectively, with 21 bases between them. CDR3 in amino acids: CASGTGRRVGETQYF. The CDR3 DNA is TGTGCCAGTGGAACCGGCCGCAGGGTCGGTGAGACCCAGTACTTC.

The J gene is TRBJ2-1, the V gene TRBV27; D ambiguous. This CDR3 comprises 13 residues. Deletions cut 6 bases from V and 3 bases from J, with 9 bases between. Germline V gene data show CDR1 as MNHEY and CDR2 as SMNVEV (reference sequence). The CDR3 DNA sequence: TGTGCCAGCAGGTGGGTGGGCTACAATGAGCAGTTCTTC. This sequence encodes CASRWVGYNEQFF.

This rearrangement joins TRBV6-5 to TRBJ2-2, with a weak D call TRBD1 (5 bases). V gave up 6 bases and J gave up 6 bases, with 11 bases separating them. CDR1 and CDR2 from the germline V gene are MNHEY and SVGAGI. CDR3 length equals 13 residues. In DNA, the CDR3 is TGTGCCAGCAGCCAGGGAATTTCCGGGGAGCTGTTTTTT. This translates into CASSQGISGELFF.

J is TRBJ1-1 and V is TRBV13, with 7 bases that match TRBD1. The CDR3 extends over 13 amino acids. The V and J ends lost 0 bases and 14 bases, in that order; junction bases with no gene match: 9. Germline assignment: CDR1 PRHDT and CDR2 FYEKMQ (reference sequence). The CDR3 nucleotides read TGTGCCAGCAGCTTAGGCCTCACAGGGGCATCGTTCTTT. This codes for CASSLGLTGASFF.

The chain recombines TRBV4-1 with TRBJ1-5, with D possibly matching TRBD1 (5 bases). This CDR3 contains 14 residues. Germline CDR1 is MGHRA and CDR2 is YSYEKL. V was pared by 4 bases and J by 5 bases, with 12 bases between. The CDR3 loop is CASSPGTVDQPQHF. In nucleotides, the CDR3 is TGCGCCAGCAGCCCGGGGACGGTCGATCAGCCCCAGCATTTT.

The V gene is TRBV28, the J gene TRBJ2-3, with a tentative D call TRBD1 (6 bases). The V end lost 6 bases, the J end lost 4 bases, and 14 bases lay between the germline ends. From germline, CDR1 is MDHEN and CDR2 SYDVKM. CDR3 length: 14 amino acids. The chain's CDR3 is CASSRPYRADTQYF. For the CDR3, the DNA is TGTGCCAGCAGCAGACCATACAGGGCAGATACGCAGTATTTT.

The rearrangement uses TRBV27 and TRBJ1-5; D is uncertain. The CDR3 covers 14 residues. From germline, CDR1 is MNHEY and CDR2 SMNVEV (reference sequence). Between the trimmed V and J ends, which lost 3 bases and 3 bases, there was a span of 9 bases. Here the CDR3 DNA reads TGTGCCAGCAGTTTCCGACAAGCCAATCAGCCCCAGCATTTT. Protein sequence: CASSFRQANQPQHF.

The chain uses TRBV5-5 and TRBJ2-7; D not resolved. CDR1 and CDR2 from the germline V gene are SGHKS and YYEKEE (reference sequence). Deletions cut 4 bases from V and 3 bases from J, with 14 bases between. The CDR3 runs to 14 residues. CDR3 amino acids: CASSEPQRDYEQYF. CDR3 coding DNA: TGTGCCAGCAGCGAGCCCCAAAGAGACTACGAGCAGTACTTC.

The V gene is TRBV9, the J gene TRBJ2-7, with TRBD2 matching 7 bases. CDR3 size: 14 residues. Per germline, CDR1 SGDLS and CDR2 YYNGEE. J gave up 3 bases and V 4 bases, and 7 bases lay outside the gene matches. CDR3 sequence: CASSPLGGGYEQYF. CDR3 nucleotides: TGTGCCAGCAGCCCCCTGGGGGGGGGCTACGAGCAGTACTTC. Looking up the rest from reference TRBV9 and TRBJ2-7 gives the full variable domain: DSGVTQTPKHLITATGQRVTLRCSPRSGDLSVYWYQQSLDQGLQFLIQYYNGEERAKGNILERFSAQQFPDLHSELNLSSLELGDSALYFCASSPLGGGYEQYFGPGTRLTVT.

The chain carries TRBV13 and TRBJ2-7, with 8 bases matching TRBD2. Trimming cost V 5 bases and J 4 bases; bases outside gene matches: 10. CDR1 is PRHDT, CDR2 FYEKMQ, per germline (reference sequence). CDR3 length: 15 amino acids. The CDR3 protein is CASSPLTSVRYEQYF. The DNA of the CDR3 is TGTGCCAGCAGCCCCCTGACTAGCGTTCGATACGAGCAGTACTTC. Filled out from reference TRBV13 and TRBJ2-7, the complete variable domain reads AAGVIQSPRHLIKEKRETATLKCYPIPRHDTVYWYQQGPGQDPQFLISFYEKMQSDKGSIPDRFSAQQFSDYHSELNMSSLELGDSALYFCASSPLTSVRYEQYFGPGTRLTVT.

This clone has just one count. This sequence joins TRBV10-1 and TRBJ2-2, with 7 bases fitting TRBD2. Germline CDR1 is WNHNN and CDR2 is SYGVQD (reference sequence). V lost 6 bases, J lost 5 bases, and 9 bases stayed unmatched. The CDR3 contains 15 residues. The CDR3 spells CASSAGRSGTGELFF. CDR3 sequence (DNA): TGCGCCAGCAGCGCTGGACGTAGCGGGACCGGGGAGCTGTTTTTT.

The CDR3 loop reads CASSLPGPTYEQYF. The CDR3 bases are TGTGCCAGCAGCTTGCCGGGACCGACCTACGAGCAGTACTTC. J is TRBJ2-7 and V is TRBV7-8; tentatively, D is TRBD1 or TRBD2 (5 bases each). Germline CDR1 SGHVS, CDR2 FQNEAQ. The CDR3 extends over 14 amino acids. V gave up 3 bases and J gave up 2 bases, with 11 bases separating them.